This T cell receptor beta chain was identified in a study of Ad26.COV2.S vaccination and SARS-CoV-2 variants. Notes on this clone: Antigen specificity is unknown.

As for treatment: approximately 18 received Ad26.COV2.S at low or high dose, single or two shots; roughly 5 received placebo; per-sample allocation not given. Vaccine and placebo recipients were sampled on day 63 after the first injection. Study outcomes and limitations: Spike-specific responses of CD8+ and CD4+ T cells were reported to display substantial breadth after vaccination. In TCR breadth and depth analyses, total T cell responses may have been underestimated.

The repertoire was sequenced with immunoSEQ multiplex PCR; TCRdb's copy has only in-frame clones and lacks some. The table lists 510,000 or so clones, around 88% of them singletons. Sample: peripheral blood, taken in a trial of Ad26.COV2.S vaccine versus placebo. The origin of this receptor is a person between 18 and 65 years old who received the Ad26.COV2.S COVID-19 vaccine or a placebo.

The CDR3 DNA sequence: TGTGCCAGTAGTACTAGGACAGGGAGGTCCTACGAGCAGTACTTC. This sequence encodes CASSTRTGRSYEQYF. The chain links TRBV19 to TRBJ2-7, with 8 bases fitting TRBD1. CDR3 length: 15 residues. Germline V gene sequence: CDR1 LNHDA, CDR2 SQIVND (reference sequence). J was trimmed by 1 base and V by 4 bases; bases with no gene match: 6.